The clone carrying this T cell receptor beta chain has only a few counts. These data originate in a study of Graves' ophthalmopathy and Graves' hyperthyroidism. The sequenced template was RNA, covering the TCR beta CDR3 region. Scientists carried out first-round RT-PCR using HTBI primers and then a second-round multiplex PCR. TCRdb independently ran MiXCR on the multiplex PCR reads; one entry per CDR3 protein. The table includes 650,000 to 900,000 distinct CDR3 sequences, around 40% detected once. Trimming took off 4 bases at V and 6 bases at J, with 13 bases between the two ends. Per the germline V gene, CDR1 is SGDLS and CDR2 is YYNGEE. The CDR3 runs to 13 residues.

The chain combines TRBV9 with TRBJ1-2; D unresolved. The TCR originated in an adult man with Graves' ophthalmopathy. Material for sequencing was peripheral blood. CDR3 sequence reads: CASSITPADGYTF. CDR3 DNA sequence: TGTGCCAGCAGCATCACCCCGGCAGATGGCTACACCTTC.